One sample yielded the 20 T cell receptor beta chains listed below, sequenced in a study of shared clonotypes between healthy human individuals. Clones were read by immunoSEQ multiplex PCR, and TCRdb kept only the in-frame ones, dropping some. The table includes approximately 700,000 clones, about 80% detected once. The sequenced sample was memory CD4+ T cells sorted from blood. Subset defined: CD45RA-negative fraction. Source of these receptors: a woman in her thirties in good health.

The gene calls are TRBV11-2 and TRBJ2-1, with TRBD2 as a possible D gene (6 bases). From germline, CDR1 is SGHAT and CDR2 FQNNGV. The CDR3 loop spans 14 amino acids. V lost 5 bases and J lost 5, with 13 bases in between. This CDR3 is CASSPQLADNEQFF. The CDR3 bases are TGTGCCAGCAGCCCACAACTAGCAGACAATGAGCAGTTCTTC.

J is TRBJ1-1 and V is TRBV29-1, with 11 bases lining up with TRBD1. The CDR3 extends over 12 amino acids. Germline trimming cut 7 bases from V and 4 bases from J; bases unmatched to any gene: 2. Germline assignment: CDR1 SQVTM and CDR2 ANQGSEA. CDR3 bases: TGCAGCGCCGGGACAGGGGGCACTGAAGCTTTCTTT. It codes for CSAGTGGTEAFF.

The count of this clone is one. In the same sample, other DNA sequences code for this CDR3. This chain joins TRBV5-1 and TRBJ2-7, with 7 bases aligning to TRBD1. Germline CDR1 SGHRS, CDR2 YFSETQ. The CDR3 covers 14 residues. The ends lost 0 bases at V and 3 bases at J; junction bases unmatched: 3. CDR3 sequence reads: CASSLGQGGYEQYF. The CDR3 DNA follows: TGCGCCAGCAGCTTGGGACAGGGTGGCTACGAGCAGTACTTC.

Comments on this clone: Other DNA sequences in the sample encode the same CDR3. The chain carries TRBV28 and TRBJ2-1; 9 positions agree with TRBD2. The V gene end was trimmed by 2 bases and the J gene end by 3 bases; junction bases not matched to a gene: 2. CDR1 and CDR2 (germline): MDHEN, SYDVKM. The CDR3 extends over 15 amino acids. This CDR3 reads CASSLPSGNYNEQFF. The CDR3 DNA follows: TGTGCCAGCAGTTTACCTAGCGGGAACTACAATGAGCAGTTCTTC.

The J gene is TRBJ1-1, the V gene TRBV29-1, with D perhaps matching TRBD1 (5 bases). CDR1 and CDR2 (germline): SQVTM, ANQGSEA. The CDR3 length is 15 residues. Trimming removed 3 bases at V and 4 bases at J, with 18 bases between. CDR3 residues: CSVEGVLGFGTEAFF. The DNA for the CDR3 is TGCAGCGTTGAGGGGGTATTGGGGTTTGGCACTGAAGCTTTCTTT.

J is TRBJ2-1 and V is TRBV12-5; tentatively, D is TRBD1 or TRBD2 (10 bases each). CDR3 size: 20 residues. The germline V and J ends were trimmed by 1 base and 4 bases, with 26 bases remaining between them. Per the germline V gene, CDR1 is LGHNT and CDR2 is FRNRAP. The CDR3 sequence is CASGLDRGTGVAGGYNEQFF. Written as DNA, the CDR3 is TGTGCTAGTGGTTTGGATCGTGGGACAGGGGTAGCGGGAGGTTACAATGAGCAGTTCTTC.

The chain combines TRBV2 with TRBJ1-3; D not certain. The V gene's germline CDR1 is SNHLY and CDR2 FYNNEI. With 6 bases removed from V and 10 bases from J, the gap between germline ends came to 13 bases. The CDR3 loop spans 12 amino acids. The CDR3 DNA sequence: TGTGCCAGCAGCATCTTCGAGGTGACCATATATTTT. It encodes CASSIFEVTIYF.

The V call is TRBV6-5, the J call TRBJ2-1, with TRBD2 matching 10 bases. With V trimmed by 2 bases and J by 9 bases, 7 bases remained unmatched. The CDR3 loop spans 15 amino acids. The V gene's germline CDR1 is MNHEY and CDR2 SVGAGI. CDR3 amino acids: CASSYITSGNSEQFF. CDR3 DNA: TGTGCCAGCAGTTACATTACTAGCGGGAACAGTGAGCAGTTCTTC.

There are many counts of this clone. The chain recombines TRBV19 with TRBJ1-5; D uncertain. V lost 3 bases, J lost 7 bases, and 13 bases lay in between. Germline-derived CDR1 and CDR2 are LNHDA and SQIVND (reference sequence). The CDR3 has 14 amino acids. The DNA of the CDR3 is TGTGCCAGTAGTATTCGTACGCGGGAACAGCCCCAGCATTTT. Protein: CASSIRTREQPQHF. The full variable domain, completed using reference TRBV19 and TRBJ1-5, is DGGITQSPKYLFRKEGQNVTLSCEQNLNHDAMYWYRQDPGQGLRLIYYSQIVNDFQKGDIAEGYSVSREKKESFPLTVTSAQKNPTAFYLCASSIRTREQPQHFGDGTRLSIL.

The chain recombines TRBV29-1 with TRBJ2-7, with TRBD1 matching 7 bases. V trimming: 4 bases; J trimming: 10 bases; junction bases outside the gene matches: 13. Germline CDR1 SQVTM, CDR2 ANQGSEA. The CDR3 spans 13 residues. CDR3 residues: CSVVGQGDLEQYF. DNA for the CDR3: TGCAGCGTTGTGGGTCAGGGGGACCTCGAACAGTACTTC.

The chain links TRBV4-1 to TRBJ1-3, with no clear D. Trimming shortened V by 1 base and J by 0 bases, and 13 bases separated the two germline ends. Germline V gene data show CDR1 as MGHRA and CDR2 as YSYEKL. This CDR3 is built from 17 residues. CDR3 protein: CASSQGIASHSGNTIYF. The DNA of the CDR3 is TGCGCCAGCAGCCAAGGAATTGCTTCTCACTCTGGAAACACCATATATTTT.

The chain joins TRBV2 to TRBJ1-6; D is perhaps TRBD1 (6 bases). Trimming removed 8 bases at V and 8 bases at J, with 22 bases between. Looked up from germline, CDR1 is SNHLY and CDR2 is FYNNEI. The CDR3 contains 16 residues. Here the CDR3 DNA reads TGTGCCAGCCAAACCTTGCAGGGGATAACGGATTCACCCCTCCACTTT. It yields the protein CASQTLQGITDSPLHF.

The chain links TRBV4-1 to TRBJ2-1; 7 positions agree with TRBD1. There are 14 residues in the CDR3. Germline CDR1 and CDR2: MGHRA and YSYEKL. The J segment lost 5 bases and the V segment lost 2 bases, leaving 3 bases of the junction unmatched. The CDR3 sequence is CASSQHRGDNEQFF. Here the CDR3 DNA reads TGCGCCAGCAGCCAACACAGGGGTGACAATGAGCAGTTCTTC.

This clone was counted between two and nine times. V usage is TRBV28 and J usage is TRBJ1-1; TRBD1 matches at 7 bases. The CDR3 has 15 residues. Trimming took 3 bases from V and 7 from J; bases not matched to a gene: 11. Germline V gives CDR1 MDHEN, CDR2 SYDVKM. This CDR3 is CASSFGLTGSIEAFF. In DNA form, the CDR3 reads TGTGCCAGCAGTTTTGGCCTGACAGGGTCGATTGAAGCTTTCTTT.

This clone appeared once. The J gene is TRBJ1-3, the V gene TRBV6-5, with TRBD1 as a possible D gene (5 bases). The germline gives CDR1 MNHEY, CDR2 SVGAGI. The CDR3 has 13 amino acids. The V end was cut by 2 bases, the J end by 8 bases, with 10 bases between. This CDR3 is CASSYGQGYTIYF. CDR3 nucleotide sequence: TGTGCCAGCAGTTACGGTCAGGGCTACACCATATATTTT.

The gene calls are TRBV19 and TRBJ1-5; a possible D gene is TRBD1 (5 bases). Germline CDR1 reads LNHDA; CDR2 reads SQIVND (reference sequence). The CDR3 sequence is 13 residues long. The V gene lost 6 bases and the J gene lost 6 bases, with 12 bases spanning the gap. The CDR3 is CASSREGSQPQHF. Written as DNA, the CDR3 is TGTGCCAGTAGCAGGGAGGGGAGTCAGCCCCAGCATTTT.

Ten or more counts support this clone. V gene TRBV19 combines with J gene TRBJ1-1; D is uncertain. Trimming cost V 3 bases and J 5 bases, with 10 bases left between them. The CDR3 loop spans 13 amino acids. CDR1 LNHDA and CDR2 SQIVND come from the germline V gene (reference sequence). The CDR3 DNA follows: TGTGCCAGTAGTATCCCTCTTGGGACTGAAGCTTTCTTT. Translation gives CASSIPLGTEAFF.

This clone was recorded only once. The V gene is TRBV10-3, the J gene TRBJ2-7, with 8 bases fitting TRBD1. CDR3 length: 12 amino acids. The J segment lost 5 bases and the V segment lost 5 bases, leaving 2 bases of the junction unmatched. Germline loops: CDR1 ENHRY, CDR2 SYGVKD. In nucleotides, the CDR3 is TGTGCCATCAGTTCGGACAGGGACGAGCAGTACTTC. Translation: CAISSDRDEQYF.

The sample holds one count of this clone. V is TRBV25-1 and J is TRBJ2-1; 15 nucleotides agree with TRBD2. Germline CDR1 and CDR2: MGHDK and SYGVNS. The CDR3 has 18 amino acids. The junction had 6 bases not matched to a gene; V was cut back by 3 bases and J by 3 bases. CDR3 residues: CASSDTGLAGGVYNEQFF. In DNA, the CDR3 is TGTGCCAGCAGTGACACCGGACTAGCGGGAGGGGTCTACAATGAGCAGTTCTTC.

The CDR3 DNA sequence: TGTGCCAGCACAACGGACGCGCCAAGTAGGTACACCTTC. This gives the protein CASTTDAPSRYTF. The chain links TRBV2 to TRBJ1-2; D uncertain. This CDR3 comprises 13 residues. V lost 7 bases to trimming and J lost 11 bases, with 20 bases between them. Germline V gene data show CDR1 as SNHLY and CDR2 as FYNNEI.